This T cell receptor (beta chain) was captured by sequencing in a study of cytomegalovirus exposure and HLA in healthy donors. PCR primers comprised 60 Vbeta and 13 Jbeta primers. Original analysis: Later work found 65 million to 100 million unique TCR beta chains, with some 11 million shared. Libraries were prepared by immunoSEQ multiplex PCR; TCRdb keeps only in-frame clonotypes and omits some of them. The DNA was the basis for D and trimming; V, J and clone size are from that table. The sample has about 200,000 clones, approximately 70% seen once; the top ten hold less than 3%. The length of the CDR3 is 16 residues. V dropped 1 base and J dropped 5; count of bases not matched to a gene: 8. Germline assignment: CDR1 MNHEY and CDR2 SMNVEV (reference sequence). Study results and caveats: CMV serostatus was the sole immune exposure data available. Cytomegalovirus association was assigned to around 150 TCR beta chains. TCR association rates varied by HLA locus in a later analysis, with DRB1 highest and HLA-C lowest.

Regarding this clone: Its target is not known.

This chain links TRBV27 with TRBJ1-2; 9 nucleotides agree with TRBD1. Sequencing was performed on PBMCs. The receptor comes from a man aged 35-49 years in good health and CMV-seropositive. CDR3 coding DNA: TGTGCCAGCAGTTTATTAGTGGGGACAGGGTTTTATGGCTACACCTTC. Protein: CASSLLVGTGFYGYTF.